These 24 T cell receptor beta chains were all obtained from the same sample, sequenced in a study of blood T cell repertoires in COVID-19. Clones were read by immunoSEQ multiplex PCR, and TCRdb kept only the in-frame ones, dropping some. The table lists a few hundred thousand clones, around 90% of them singletons. Material: peripheral blood. All receptors come from a man aged 18 to 29 who had recovered from COVID-19.

In DNA, the CDR3 is TGCGCCAGCAGTCAATCCTTCTATGTGGACTATGGCTACACCTTC. Amino acid sequence: CASSQSFYVDYGYTF. The J gene is TRBJ1-2, the V gene TRBV23-1, with D hard to call. TRBV23-1 is an open reading frame, and its role is uncertain. This CDR3 contains 15 residues. V was cut by 0 bases and J by 3 bases, with 11 bases left in between.

This sequence joins TRBV27 and TRBJ2-1; D is unclear. The germline V and J ends were trimmed by 5 bases and 2 bases, with 19 bases remaining between them. The CDR3 covers 17 residues. Germline loops: CDR1 MNHEY, CDR2 SMNVEV (reference sequence). The CDR3 nucleotides are TGTGCCAGCAGTCCAGACGACTTTCTATCTCCCTACAATGAGCAGTTCTTC. It codes for CASSPDDFLSPYNEQFF.

The rearrangement joins TRBV30 to TRBJ1-6, with TRBD1 matching over 8 bases. Looked up from germline, CDR1 is GTSNPN and CDR2 is SVGIG (reference sequence). This CDR3 contains 12 residues. J lost 14 bases, V lost 4 bases, and 7 bases had no gene match. CDR3 loop: CAWTNTGGALHF. The CDR3, as DNA: TGTGCCTGGACAAATACAGGGGGGGCCCTCCACTTT.

The chain couples TRBV5-1 to TRBJ1-2; D remains ambiguous. The CDR3 totals 13 residues. CDR1 SGHRS and CDR2 YFSETQ come from the germline V gene. Trimming stripped 5 bases from V and 0 bases from J, with 8 bases between. The CDR3, as DNA: TGCGCCAGCAGGGTCACAGCTAACTATGGCTACACCTTC. This sequence encodes CASRVTANYGYTF.

The chain combines TRBV7-2 with TRBJ2-2; no clear D gene. The germline gives CDR1 SGHTA, CDR2 FQGNSA. Trimming pared 2 bases from V and 2 bases from J, leaving 9 bases between. This CDR3 contains 15 residues. CDR3 sequence (DNA): TGTGCCAGCAGCTTATCGGAGAGAAACACCGGGGAGCTGTTTTTT. Residues: CASSLSERNTGELFF.

CDR3 coding DNA: TGCGCCAGCAGCCAAGAGTTGGGCTCCAGCTCCTACAATGAGCAGTTCTTC. This codes for CASSQELGSSSYNEQFF. This chain joins TRBV4-1 and TRBJ2-1; D is ambiguous. The CDR3 is 17 residues long. CDR1 and CDR2 (germline): MGHRA, YSYEKL. Between the trimmed V and J ends, which lost 0 bases and 0 bases, there was a span of 12 bases.

This clone occurred once. The chain is built from TRBV19 and TRBJ2-3; D uncertain. V gave up 3 bases and J gave up 4 bases, with 11 bases separating them. The CDR3 has 14 amino acids. Germline-derived CDR1 and CDR2 are LNHDA and SQIVND (reference sequence). Here the CDR3 DNA reads TGTGCCAGTAGTATCAGTAGCATCCCAGATACGCAGTATTTT. Protein product: CASSISSIPDTQYF.

The rearrangement joins TRBV6-5 to TRBJ1-4; possible D gene TRBD1, 6 bases. The germline V and J ends were trimmed by 0 bases and 8 bases, with 13 bases remaining between them. Germline lookup yields CDR1 MNHEY and CDR2 SVGAGI. CDR3 length: 15 residues. DNA of the CDR3: TGTGCCAGCAGTTACTCGGGGACACTGGGAGAAAAACTGTTTTTT. Translated, it gives CASSYSGTLGEKLFF.

This chain connects TRBV27 to TRBJ2-3; D uncertain. The ends were cut back, 5 bases at V and 0 bases at J, with 18 bases in the middle. The CDR3 runs 17 residues. Germline loops: CDR1 MNHEY, CDR2 SMNVEV (reference sequence). The CDR3: CASSLLTASESTDTQYF. The CDR3 DNA sequence: TGTGCCAGCAGTCTTCTGACGGCCAGCGAGAGCACAGATACGCAGTATTTT.

V is TRBV5-1 and J is TRBJ1-1; 10 bases fit TRBD1. The CDR3 has 16 residues. From germline, CDR1 is SGHRS and CDR2 YFSETQ. J was trimmed by 0 bases and V by 3 bases; bases with no gene match: 5. The CDR3 sequence: CASSSKTGGMNTEAFF. The CDR3 nucleotides read TGCGCCAGCAGCTCGAAGACAGGGGGCATGAACACTGAAGCTTTCTTT.

The genes are TRBV7-8 and TRBJ2-7; 11 positions agree with TRBD2. Germline loops: CDR1 SGHVS, CDR2 FQNEAQ. The CDR3 sequence is 17 residues long. Losses at the gene ends were 1 base for V and 4 bases for J; bases not matched to a gene: 9. Here the CDR3 DNA reads TGTGCCAGCAGCTTAGACACGGGGGGACTAGCGGTATACGAGCAGTACTTC. It encodes CASSLDTGGLAVYEQYF.

The chain recombines TRBV11-1 with TRBJ1-4; D is possibly TRBD1 (6 bases). From germline, CDR1 is SGHAT and CDR2 FQDESV (reference sequence). This CDR3 is 14 amino acids long. With 3 bases removed from V and 6 bases from J, the gap between germline ends came to 11 bases. CDR3 sequence (DNA): TGTGCCAGCAGCTTGAACAGGGCGGATGAAAAACTGTTTTTT. Translation: CASSLNRADEKLFF.

The V call is TRBV10-3, the J call TRBJ2-3; D perhaps matches TRBD2 (7 bases). The V and J ends lost 8 bases and 4 bases respectively, with 16 bases between them. Germline CDR1 reads ENHRY; CDR2 reads SYGVKD. The CDR3 has 14 residues. For the CDR3, the DNA is TGTGCCATCTCCCCGGGGGAGGGGGCAGATACGCAGTATTTT. Amino acid sequence: CAISPGEGADTQYF.

The J gene is TRBJ2-6, the V gene TRBV6-5; D is ambiguous. CDR1 and CDR2 (germline): MNHEY, SVGAGI. CDR3 length equals 13 residues. Trimming removed 5 bases at V and 4 bases at J, with 6 bases between. DNA for the CDR3: TGTGCCAGCAGTCCCCGGGGGGCCAACGTCCTGACTTTC. Residues: CASSPRGANVLTF.

The V gene is TRBV7-9, the J gene TRBJ2-7; a weak D match, TRBD1 (5 bases). CDR1 and CDR2 (germline): SEHNR, FQNEAQ (reference sequence). The ends were cut back, 4 bases at V and 3 bases at J, with 13 bases in the middle. The CDR3 is made up of 14 amino acids. For the CDR3, the DNA is TGTGCCAGCAGCTCGGCGGTCAGGGACTACGAGCAGTACTTC. Protein product: CASSSAVRDYEQYF.

The chain uses TRBV29-1 and TRBJ2-5; possibly TRBD1 for D (5 bases). Germline V gives CDR1 SQVTM, CDR2 ANQGSEA. CDR3 length: 12 residues. V lost 8 bases, J lost 5 bases, and 15 bases lay in between. CDR3 residues: CSTNVGLETQYF. The DNA for the CDR3 is TGCAGCACAAATGTGGGGCTGGAGACCCAGTACTTC. Variable domain in full (rest from reference TRBV29-1 and TRBJ2-5): SAVISQKPSRDICQRGTSLTIQCQVDSQVTMMFWYRQQPGQSLTLIATANQGSEATYESGFVIDKFPISRPNLTFSTLTVSNMSPEDSSIYLCSTNVGLETQYFGPGTRLLVL.

V is TRBV14 and J is TRBJ1-1, with D perhaps matching TRBD1 (6 bases). The CDR3 contains 12 residues. Germline CDR1 SGHDN, CDR2 FVKESK. Trimming removed 3 bases at V and 8 bases at J, with 10 bases between. CDR3: CASSQFGTEAFF. As DNA, the CDR3 is TGTGCCAGCAGCCAGTTCGGGACAGAAGCTTTCTTT.

The J gene is TRBJ2-7, the V gene TRBV10-3; 9 nucleotides align to TRBD2. From germline, CDR1 is ENHRY and CDR2 SYGVKD. CDR3 size: 23 residues. V was pared by 8 bases and J by 2 bases, with 34 bases of the junction left unmatched. CDR3 DNA sequence: TGTGCCATCCCCCAGTTCTACGCCGGGGCAGGGGCGAGCGGGAGGATCCCCCCCTACGAGCAGTACTTC. This encodes CAIPQFYAGAGASGRIPPYEQYF.

The V gene is TRBV6-1, the J gene TRBJ1-4; possibly TRBD1 for D (5 bases). CDR1 is MNHNS, CDR2 SASEGT, per germline. With 0 bases removed from V and 11 bases from J, the gap between germline ends came to 13 bases. The length of the CDR3 is 14 residues. The CDR3 nucleotides read TGTGCCAGCAGTGAAGCCGTAGGGGCCAGTAAACTGTTTTTT. It encodes CASSEAVGASKLFF.

The sample holds a few counts of this clone. The rearrangement links TRBV4-3 to TRBJ1-2, with 8 nucleotides matching TRBD1. The CDR3 totals 17 residues. Losses at the gene ends were 0 bases for V and 6 bases for J; bases not matched to a gene: 12. Germline-derived CDR1 and CDR2 are LGHNA and YSLEER. The CDR3 is CASSQDPPRTGKDGYTF. The CDR3 region has the DNA TGCGCCAGCAGCCAAGATCCGCCTCGGACAGGGAAAGATGGCTACACCTTC.

Concerning this clone itself: One junction end does not reproduce the germline sequence, and a read error may be involved. This chain connects TRBV11-2 to TRBJ2-7; TRBD2 aligns across 9 bases. CDR1 is SGHAT and CDR2 is FQNNGV in the germline V gene. CDR3 length: 14 amino acids. The CDR3 region is CASSSRWASGELDF. DNA for the CDR3: TGTGCCAGCAGCTCCCGGTGGGCTAGCGGGGAATTGGACTTC.

In this sample, this clone turned up a few times. V is TRBV3-1 (or the pseudogene TRBV3-2) and J is TRBJ2-1; D may be TRBD2 (5 bases). The CDR3 totals 17 residues. CDR1 and CDR2 from the germline V gene are LGHDT and YNNKEL (reference sequence). V was pared by 1 base and J by 0 bases, with 13 bases between. The CDR3 loop reads CASSQGSPADSYNEQFF. The CDR3 DNA follows: TGTGCCAGCAGCCAAGGAAGCCCAGCGGACTCCTACAATGAGCAGTTCTTC.

A remark on this clone: The conserved final phenylalanine or tryptophan is absent from the CDR3, which likely points to a read error. The limits of the CDR3 on the DNA are not certain, so only TCRdb's listed CDR3 is given. Here the CDR3 reads CASSPGGGG. The rearrangement joins TRBV18 to TRBJ2-7; the listed D gene, TRBD2, was not tested against the DNA. The CDR3 is 9 amino acids long, termini counted. Germline CDR1 KGHSH, CDR2 LQKENI.

The gene calls are TRBV5-1 and TRBJ2-3; D perhaps matches TRBD2 (6 bases). Deletions cut 4 bases from V and 6 bases from J, with 15 bases between. Germline CDR1 and CDR2: SGHRS and YFSETQ. The CDR3 is 14 amino acids. This chain's CDR3 is CASSLGTDGDTQYF. In nucleotides, the CDR3 is TGCGCCAGCAGCCTTGGGACTGATGGGGATACGCAGTATTTT.